This entry describes one TCR beta chain. Germline CDR1 reads SGHDT; CDR2 reads YYEEEE. The CDR3 loop spans 14 amino acids. Unmatched junction bases numbered 2, after V lost 0 bases and J lost 6 bases. As originally analysed: Reference gene primer amplification gave estimated nucleated cell counts. Profiled with immunoSEQ multiplex PCR; TCRdb holds only in-frame clones, not every one. From that table come the V and J calls and clone size; the DNA was used to work out D and trimming. Among fewer than 75,000 clones listed, around 85% were seen once. This sample is drawn from a study of blood T cell repertoires in COVID-19.

The sample was peripheral blood. The TCR sequence derives from a man aged 45-65 years with active COVID-19. The V call is TRBV5-6, the J call TRBJ2-3, with 9 bases identical to TRBD2. As DNA, the CDR3 is TGTGCCAGCAGCTTGGGACTAGCGGTGGATACGCAGTATTTT. Amino acid sequence: CASSLGLAVDTQYF.